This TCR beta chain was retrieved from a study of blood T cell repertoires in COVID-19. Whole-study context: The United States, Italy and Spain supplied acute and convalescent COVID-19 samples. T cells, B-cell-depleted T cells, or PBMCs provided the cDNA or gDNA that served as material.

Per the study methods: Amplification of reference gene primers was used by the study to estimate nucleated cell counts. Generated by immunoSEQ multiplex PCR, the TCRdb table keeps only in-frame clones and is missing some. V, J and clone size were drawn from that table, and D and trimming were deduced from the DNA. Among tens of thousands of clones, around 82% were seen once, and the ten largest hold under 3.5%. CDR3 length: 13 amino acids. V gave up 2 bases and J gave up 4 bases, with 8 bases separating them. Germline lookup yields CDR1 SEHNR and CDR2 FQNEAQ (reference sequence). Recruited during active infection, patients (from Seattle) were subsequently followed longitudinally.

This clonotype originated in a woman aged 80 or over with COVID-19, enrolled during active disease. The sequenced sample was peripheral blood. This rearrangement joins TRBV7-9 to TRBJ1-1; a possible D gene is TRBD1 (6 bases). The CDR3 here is CASSLQTGTEAFF. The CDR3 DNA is TGTGCCAGCAGCTTACAGACAGGCACTGAAGCTTTCTTT.